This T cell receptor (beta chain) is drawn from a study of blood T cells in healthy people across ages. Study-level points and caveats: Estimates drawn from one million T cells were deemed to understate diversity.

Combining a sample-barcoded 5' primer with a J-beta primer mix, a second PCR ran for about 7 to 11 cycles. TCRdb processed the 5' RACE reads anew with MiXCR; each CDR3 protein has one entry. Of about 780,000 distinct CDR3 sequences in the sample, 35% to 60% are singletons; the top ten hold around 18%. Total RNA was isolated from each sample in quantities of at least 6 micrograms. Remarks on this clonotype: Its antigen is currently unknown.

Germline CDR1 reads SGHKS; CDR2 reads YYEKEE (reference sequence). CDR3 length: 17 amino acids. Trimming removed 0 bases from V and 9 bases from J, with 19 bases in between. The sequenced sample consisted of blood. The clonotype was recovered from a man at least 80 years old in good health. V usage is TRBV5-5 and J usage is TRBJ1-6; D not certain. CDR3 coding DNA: TGTGCCAGCAGCTTGGAGAACCCGGCCCTGCTGGGTTCACCCCTCCACTTT. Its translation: CASSLENPALLGSPLHF.